The 12 T cell receptor beta chains listed next were all sequenced from one sample in a study of Graves' ophthalmopathy and Graves' hyperthyroidism (dated by TCRdb to the late 2010s). The sample was run on an Illumina HiSeq 2000. For repertoire sequencing, the TCR beta CDR3 regions were amplified from RNA transcripts. HTBI primers and the Qiagen OneStep RT-PCR kit were used in a first-round RT-PCR, which was followed by a second-round multiplex PCR, size selection and purification. TCRdb handled the public reads itself, with Q25 trimming in fastp and clone calling in MiXCR, and kept productive beta chains. Each entry merges the rows of one CDR3 protein and shows their most common DNA and genes. A total of 900,000 to 1,200,000 distinct CDR3 sequences appear in this sample, roughly 35% of them only once. 11% of the sample is held by the ten biggest clonotypes. The sequencing sample was made of peripheral blood or thyroid tissue (not recorded which). Receptors were obtained from an adult man with Graves' hyperthyroidism.

This clonotype was seen many times. The V and J genes are TRBV25-1 and TRBJ2-5; TRBD2 might be the D (5 bases). This CDR3 has 14 amino acids. The V end lost 8 bases, the J end lost 5 bases, and 18 bases lay between the germline ends. The germline V gene has CDR1 MGHDK and CDR2 SYGVNS. The DNA for the CDR3 is TGTGCCAGCGTTGAAACTAGGGAGTCGGAGACCCAGTACTTC. It specifies CASVETRESETQYF.

This clonotype came up many times. This rearrangement joins TRBV7-9 to TRBJ1-4; D might be TRBD1 (6 bases). This CDR3 spans 13 amino acids. Trimming took 1 base from V and 7 from J, leaving 7 bases between them. Germline values: CDR1 SEHNR, CDR2 FQNEAQ (reference sequence). The DNA for the CDR3 is TGTGCCAGCAGCTTAGTCAGGGGTGAAAAACTGTTTTTT. Protein product: CASSLVRGEKLFF.

With respect to this clonotype: The junction and the germline gene differ at one end; a read error may be behind it. V usage is TRBV14 and J usage is TRBJ1-5; TRBD1 is a possible D gene (5 bases). Germline CDR1 and CDR2: SGHDN and FVKESK. The CDR3 runs to 13 residues. The CDR3 coding sequence is TGTACCAGCAGAGCGGGGGGCAATCAGCCCCAGCATTTT. This translates into CTSRAGGNQPQHF.

This clonotype was detected a few times. The V call is TRBV18, the J call TRBJ2-7; no definite D call. This CDR3 has 11 amino acids. V lost 2 bases to trimming and J lost 5 bases, with 4 bases between them. Germline V lookup: CDR1 KGHSH, CDR2 LQKENI. The CDR3 is CASSPKDEQYF. As DNA, the CDR3 is TGTGCCAGCTCACCAAAGGACGAGCAGTACTTC.

This clonotype was counted a few times. The gene calls are TRBV7-9 and TRBJ1-1; a weak D match, TRBD1 (6 bases). Between the trimmed V and J ends, which lost 1 base and 5 bases, there was a span of 11 bases. CDR3 length: 14 amino acids. Looked up from germline, CDR1 is SEHNR and CDR2 is FQNEAQ (reference sequence). The CDR3 nucleotides are TGTGCCAGCAGCTTAGAGGGGGTGGATACTGAAGCTTTCTTT. Its protein is CASSLEGVDTEAFF.

This clonotype has a count of ten or more. The chain carries TRBV11-2 and TRBJ2-7, with 9 nucleotides matching TRBD1. The CDR3 sequence is 14 residues long. Germline CDR1 reads SGHAT; CDR2 reads FQNNGV. The ends lost 5 bases at V and 5 bases at J; junction bases unmatched: 7. In nucleotides, the CDR3 is TGTGCCAGCAGCCAGGACAGGGGAGTGCACGAGCAGTACTTC. This gives the protein CASSQDRGVHEQYF.

The J gene is TRBJ2-7, the V gene TRBV4-3; either TRBD1 or TRBD2 may supply D (5 bases each). The J call may be wrong; the DNA end is better matched by TRBJ2-1. This CDR3 is built from 13 residues. The germline V gene has CDR1 LGHNA and CDR2 YSLEER. CDR3 loop: CASSQWDGDEQFF. The CDR3 coding sequence is TGCGCCAGCAGCCAATGGGACGGGGATGAGCAGTTCTTC.

The gene calls are TRBV7-2 and TRBJ2-7; no definite D call. The CDR3 runs to 20 residues. The V gene lost 3 bases and the J gene lost 0 bases, with 27 bases spanning the gap. CDR1 and CDR2 from the germline V gene are SGHTA and FQGNSA. CDR3 in amino acids: CASSLPSRPTTLQDSYEQYF. As DNA, the CDR3 is TGTGCCAGCAGCTTGCCCAGTCGGCCGACGACCTTACAAGACTCCTACGAGCAGTACTTC.

The chain has TRBV20-1 and TRBJ2-2, with D perhaps TRBD1 (6 bases). Germline lookup yields CDR1 DFQATT and CDR2 SNEGSKA (reference sequence). The CDR3 totals 16 residues. Trimming took 1 base from V and 1 from J, leaving 13 bases between them. CDR3 region: CSARVGQKKNTGELFF. CDR3 coding DNA: TGCAGTGCTAGAGTTGGACAGAAGAAGAACACCGGGGAGCTGTTTTTT.

Worth noting for this clonotype: Being one base from a much bigger clone, this may be a read error. The V call is TRBV12-3 or TRBV12-4, the J call TRBJ2-7, with 8 positions matching TRBD1. This CDR3 contains 13 residues. The CDR3 region is CASSDRGNYGQYF. The CDR3 DNA follows: TGTGCCAGCAGTGACAGGGGAAACTACGGGCAGTACTTC.

The chain has TRBV6-5 and TRBJ2-7; tentative D call: TRBD2 (5 bases). V was clipped by 2 bases and J by 1 base, with 12 bases between them. Germline lookup yields CDR1 MNHEY and CDR2 SVGAGI. There are 15 residues in the CDR3. CDR3 loop: CASSYETAGSYEQYF. The DNA of the CDR3 is TGTGCCAGCAGTTACGAGACGGCGGGTTCCTACGAGCAGTACTTC.

This clonotype has ten or more counts. The CDR3 region has the DNA TGTGCCAGCAGCCCGCAGACAGGGCGTGATGGCTACACCTTC. Its translation is CASSPQTGRDGYTF. The chain employs TRBV7-8 and TRBJ1-2, with TRBD1 matching over 7 bases. The J segment lost 6 bases and the V segment lost 5 bases, leaving 9 bases of the junction unmatched. Germline lookup yields CDR1 SGHVS and CDR2 FQNEAQ. The CDR3 extends over 14 amino acids.